Listed below are T cell receptor beta chains from one sample, sequenced in a study of blood T cell repertoires in COVID-19. The repertoire was sequenced with immunoSEQ multiplex PCR; TCRdb's copy has only in-frame clones and lacks some. The table lists over 130,000 clones, 75% to 90% of them singletons. The specimen was peripheral blood. The receptor source for this set is a man in his sixties with active or convalescent COVID-19. Each CDR3 is given with its conserved first and last residue. A D gene is named only where the DNA matches it firmly. Size values are once, few and many counts, or a class for expanded clones, and some rows have none.

v_gene,d_gene,abundance,j_gene,CDR3nt,CDR3aa
TRBV11-2,-,-,TRBJ2-5,TGTGCCAGCAGCTTGAGCGGGTATCAAGAGACCCAGTACTTC,CASSLSGYQETQYF
TRBV19,TRBD1,-,TRBJ1-1,TGTGCCACCCTGGACAGGGTTGACGGTGGGGTCACTGAAGCTTTCTTT,CATLDRVDGGVTEAFF
TRBV13,TRBD2,-,TRBJ2-1,TGTGCCAGCAGCCATATAAGGACTAGCGGGAGCAGGGGATACAATGAGCAGTTCTTC,CASSHIRTSGSRGYNEQFF
TRBV3-1/TRBV3-2,TRBD1,-,TRBJ2-1,TGTGCCAGCAGCCAAGAGCAGGGGGTCTACAATGAGCAGTTCTTC,CASSQEQGVYNEQFF
TRBV29-1,-,-,TRBJ1-4,TGCAGCGTTGGACCCCGAACAGGTGAAAAACTGTTTTTT,CSVGPRTGEKLFF
TRBV7-3,TRBD2,-,TRBJ2-3,TGTGCCAGCAGCTTAGGGGCGGGAGGAAACACAGATACGCAGTATTTT,CASSLGAGGNTDTQYF
TRBV5-4,TRBD1,-,TRBJ1-4,TGTGCCAGCAGCTTGGCCGGGACAGTAACTAATGAAAAACTGTTTTTT,CASSLAGTVTNEKLFF
TRBV19,TRBD1,-,TRBJ2-7,TGTGCCAGTAGTACGTCCGGGACAGGCTACGAGCAGTACTTC,CASSTSGTGYEQYF
TRBV18,TRBD2,-,TRBJ2-1,TGTGCCAGCTCAGCGACCAATTCACTAGCGGGAAACAATGAGCAGTTCTTC,CASSATNSLAGNNEQFF
TRBV7-8,TRBD1,-,TRBJ1-5,TGTGCCAGCAGCTTAGCGAGGGGGCCTAGCAATCAGCCCCAGCATTTT,CASSLARGPSNQPQHF
TRBV5-4,TRBD2,few,TRBJ2-1,TGTGCCAGCAGTTCGGGACTAGCGGGCTACAATGAGCAGTTCTTC,CASSSGLAGYNEQFF
TRBV28,-,-,TRBJ2-2,TGTGCCAGCAGGCCCCCGCCAGGGCACACCGGGGAGCTGTTTTTT,CASRPPPGHTGELFF
TRBV4-2,-,-,TRBJ1-5,TGTGCCAGCAGCCAAGATCGGCAGACTAATCAGCCCCAGCATTTT,CASSQDRQTNQPQHF
TRBV13,-,-,TRBJ1-5,TGTGCCAGCGGGAAGGGAGACAATCAGCCCCAGCATTTT,CASGKGDNQPQHF
TRBV28,-,-,TRBJ1-5,TGTGCCAGCAGTTTAAGCAGGGGATTGGGGTCATTGAATCAGCCCCAGCATTTT,CASSLSRGLGSLNQPQHF
TRBV18,-,-,TRBJ2-7,TGTGCCAGCTCACCAAATACAGGGCGCGAGCAGTACTTC,CASSPNTGREQYF
TRBV18,-,-,TRBJ1-6,TGTGCCAGCTCACGGGAGTATAATTCACCCCTCCACTTT,CASSREYNSPLHF
TRBV6-2/TRBV6-3,-,-,TRBJ2-7,TGTGCCAGCAACCCCCCAGGGCGCGAGCAGTACTTC,CASNPPGREQYF
TRBV28,TRBD2,-,TRBJ2-3,TGTGCCAGCAGTACCCATCCGGGGCGGGAGAGTAGGGATACGCAGTATTTT,CASSTHPGRESRDTQYF
TRBV27,-,-,TRBJ2-5,TGTGCCAGCAGTTTGGGGGAGCAGGGGGAGACCCAGTACTTC,CASSLGEQGETQYF
TRBV6-6,-,once,TRBJ2-7,TGTGCCAGCACCGTAAACCGAGAGCGCGAGCAGTACTTC,CASTVNREREQYF
TRBV19,-,-,TRBJ2-7,TGTGCCAGTAGTATAAATTTGCAGTACGAGCAGTACTTC,CASSINLQYEQYF
TRBV28,-,few,TRBJ1-5,TGTGCCAGCAGTTTACCCTGGGACACCCTCAGCAATCAGCCCCAGCATTTT,CASSLPWDTLSNQPQHF
TRBV3-1/TRBV3-2,TRBD1,-,TRBJ1-1,TGTGCCAGCAGCCAGGCAGGGGGCGCGAACACTGAAGCTTTCTTT,CASSQAGGANTEAFF
TRBV4-2,TRBD2,-,TRBJ2-3,TGTGCCAGCAGCCCGGGGGGGTCAGATACGCAGTATTTT,CASSPGGSDTQYF
TRBV5-1,-,-,TRBJ1-2,TGCGCCAGCGGAAAGGGACTGGCTAACTATGGCTACACCTTC,CASGKGLANYGYTF
TRBV3-1/TRBV3-2,TRBD1,few,TRBJ1-2,TGTGCCAGCAGCCAGGGGCTAGGGACAGCGTTTAACTATGGCTACACCTTC,CASSQGLGTAFNYGYTF
TRBV9,TRBD2,-,TRBJ2-3,TGTGCCAGCAGCTCCCTTGGGACTAGCGGGAGAGTAGATACGCAGTATTTT,CASSSLGTSGRVDTQYF
TRBV23-1,TRBD1,-,TRBJ1-5,TGCGCCAGCAAACTCGGGACAGGGGACCTCAATCAGCCCCAGCATTTT,CASKLGTGDLNQPQHF
TRBV6-6,TRBD2,-,TRBJ2-1,TGTGCCAGCAAGAGGCTAGCGGGGGTTGGAGAGCAGTTCTTC,CASKRLAGVGEQFF
TRBV7-2,TRBD1,-,TRBJ1-2,TGTGCCAGCAGTATCTTACCAGGGACAGCGTATGGCTACACCTTC,CASSILPGTAYGYTF
TRBV2,-,-,TRBJ1-5,TGTGCCAGCAAAGTCGCGCGGAGCAATCAGCCCCAGCATTTT,CASKVARSNQPQHF
TRBV24-1,TRBD2,-,TRBJ2-3,TGTGCCACCAGTGATCCCCGGGGACTAGCGGCGGAGTTTAGCACAGATACGCAGTATTTT,CATSDPRGLAAEFSTDTQYF
TRBV19,TRBD2,-,TRBJ2-3,TGTGCCAGTAGTACCCGGGACAGCGGACTAGCGGGAGGAACCGATACGCAGTATTTT,CASSTRDSGLAGGTDTQYF
TRBV7-2,TRBD2,-,TRBJ2-7,TGTGCCAGCAGGAAGACTAGCGGGAGGAATAGCTCCTACGAGCAGTACTTC,CASRKTSGRNSSYEQYF
TRBV24-1,TRBD1,-,TRBJ2-3,TGTGCCACCAGTGATTTGGGACAGGGGAGGGGAGATACGCAGTATTTT,CATSDLGQGRGDTQYF
TRBV28,TRBD1,-,TRBJ2-2,TGTGCCAGTAAGAATTCCGGGACAGCTAACACCGGGGAGCTGTTTTTT,CASKNSGTANTGELFF
TRBV2,TRBD1,-,TRBJ1-6,TGTGCCAGCAGTCCCGGGACAGGTCTTAATTCACCCCTCCACTTT,CASSPGTGLNSPLHF
TRBV24-1,-,-,TRBJ2-6,TGTGCCACCAGTGATTTACACAGCTCTGGGGCCAACGTCCTGACTTTC,CATSDLHSSGANVLTF
TRBV5-1,TRBD2,-,TRBJ2-2,TGCGCCAGCAGGCCGGGACTAGCGGGAGCCGGGGAGCTGTTTTTT,CASRPGLAGAGELFF
TRBV19,-,-,TRBJ1-5,TGTGCCAGTAAAGGAGCGACGGGTCAGCCCCAGCATTTT,CASKGATGQPQHF
TRBV29-1,TRBD2,-,TRBJ2-1,TGCAGCGTGGCCGGGACTAGCGCTTTAGGGGATGAGCAGTTCTTC,CSVAGTSALGDEQFF
TRBV20-1,TRBD2,few,TRBJ2-7,TGCAGTGCTCGTGGGACTATTCATTACGAGCAGTACTTC,CSARGTIHYEQYF
TRBV7-9,-,-,TRBJ2-3,TGTGCCAGCAGCTTAGCGGGCAACAGGGCAGCAGATACGCAGTATTTT,CASSLAGNRAADTQYF
TRBV7-9,-,-,TRBJ2-1,TGTGCCAGCAGCCCCTACCGTGGACTTGCGGACGAGCAGTTCTTC,CASSPYRGLADEQFF
TRBV6-6,TRBD2,-,TRBJ2-7,TGTGCCAGCAAGGAGGGCGGGAGCCGCTCCTACGAGCAGTACTTC,CASKEGGSRSYEQYF
TRBV7-9,-,-,TRBJ1-1,TGTGCCAGCAGCCATGGAGGGAACACTGAAGCTTTCTTT,CASSHGGNTEAFF
TRBV19,-,-,TRBJ1-1,TGTGCCAGTAACACAGGTGGATGGAACACTGAAGCTTTCTTT,CASNTGGWNTEAFF
TRBV29-1,TRBD2,-,TRBJ2-6,TGCAGCGCATCTAGCGGGGCGGGCTCTGGGGCCAACGTCCTGACTTTC,CSASSGAGSGANVLTF
TRBV7-8,-,-,TRBJ1-6,TGTGCCAGCAGCTCAACAGGGTTTAGGGATTCACCCCTCCACTTT,CASSSTGFRDSPLHF
TRBV4-3,-,-,TRBJ2-5,TGCGCCAGCAGCCAATACAGGGAAGAGACCCAGTACTTC,CASSQYREETQYF
TRBV4-1,-,-,TRBJ2-1,TGCGCCAGCAGCCAAGGTTCCTCGAATGAGCAGTTCTTC,CASSQGSSNEQFF